The 21 T cell receptor beta chains reported below all come from one sample, sequenced in a study of blood T cells in healthy people across ages. Then a second PCR, running about 6 to 12 cycles, was carried out with a sample-barcoded 5' primer and a J-beta primer mix. TCRdb processed the 5' RACE reads anew with MiXCR; each CDR3 protein has one entry. The sample consists of roughly 730,000 distinct CDR3 sequences, around three fifths of them appearing once. Sequenced sample: blood. The receptors shown here come from a man aged 40-50 years in good health.

This chain links TRBV25-1 with TRBJ2-1; D is ambiguous. The CDR3 totals 12 residues. Trimming stripped 5 bases from V and 8 bases from J, with 10 bases between. CDR1 is MGHDK and CDR2 is SYGVNS in the germline V gene. CDR3 region: CASSYRDHEQFF. Written as DNA, the CDR3 is TGTGCCAGCAGTTATCGAGACCATGAGCAGTTCTTC. Together with reference TRBV25-1 and TRBJ2-1, the CDR3 gives the full variable domain: EADIYQTPRYLVIGTGKKITLECSQTMGHDKMYWYQQDPGMELHLIHYSYGVNSTEKGDLSSESTVSRIRTEHFPLTLESARPSHTSQYLCASSYRDHEQFFGPGTRLTVL.

The chain employs TRBV7-9 and TRBJ2-1; 8 positions agree with TRBD2. With V trimmed by 5 bases and J by 3 bases, 21 bases remained unmatched. The germline V gene encodes CDR1 SEHNR and CDR2 FQNEAQ (reference sequence). The CDR3 runs 20 residues. As DNA, the CDR3 is TGTGCCAGCAGCGCCATTAGGGGGGGTTTGCGGGAGGAGGTCTACAATGAGCAGTTCTTC. It yields the protein CASSAIRGGLREEVYNEQFF.

This chain uses TRBV28 with TRBJ1-1; tentative D call: TRBD1 (6 bases). The V end was cut by 5 bases, the J end by 3 bases, with 13 bases between. CDR3 length equals 14 residues. CDR1 and CDR2 (germline): MDHEN, SYDVKM. The CDR3 DNA is TGTGCCAGCAGTCCGACAGGCACATACACTGAAGCTTTCTTT. It translates to CASSPTGTYTEAFF.

CDR3 nucleotide sequence: TGCAGCGTTGAAGGCCTCCACCCCCTAAGCTCAGATACGCAGTATTTT. Translated: CSVEGLHPLSSDTQYF. The chain couples TRBV29-1 to TRBJ2-3; D gene ambiguous. Looked up from germline, CDR1 is SQVTM and CDR2 is ANQGSEA. V lost 1 base and J lost 4, with 18 bases in between. The length of the CDR3 is 16 residues.

V usage is TRBV28 and J usage is TRBJ1-2, with unresolved D. V gave up 6 bases and J gave up 8 bases, with 22 bases separating them. The germline V gene encodes CDR1 MDHEN and CDR2 SYDVKM. The CDR3 length is 15 residues. The CDR3 coding sequence is TGTGCCAGCAGGCGGACGGATGCTGCTGAGGGCGGCTACACCTTC. The encoded protein is CASRRTDAAEGGYTF.

The chain joins TRBV7-2 to TRBJ2-1, with D unclear. The CDR3 runs to 17 residues. The germline CDR1 and CDR2 sequences are SGHTA and FQGNSA. Trimming removed 0 bases at V and 0 bases at J, with 12 bases between. The CDR3 DNA follows: TGTGCCAGCAGCTTAGCCCCTCCTCCGAGCTCCTACAATGAGCAGTTCTTC. Translated, it gives CASSLAPPPSSYNEQFF.

The chain uses TRBV20-1 and TRBJ1-5, with 7 bases lining up with TRBD1. Germline assignment: CDR1 DFQATT and CDR2 SNEGSKA (reference sequence). The CDR3 is made up of 15 amino acids. The V segment lost 1 base and the J segment 0 bases; nucleotides outside the gene matches: 3. The CDR3 loop is CSARVGTVSNQPQHF. The CDR3 DNA is TGCAGTGCTAGAGTCGGGACAGTTAGCAATCAGCCCCAGCATTTT.

V usage is TRBV10-3 and J usage is TRBJ1-2; 7 bases are a match to TRBD1. The CDR3 is made up of 14 amino acids. Germline V CDR1 and CDR2: ENHRY, SYGVKD. J gave up 6 bases and V 6 bases, and 10 bases lay outside the gene matches. CDR3 protein: CAISRQGNADGYTF. CDR3 nucleotide sequence: TGTGCCATCAGCCGACAGGGAAACGCTGATGGCTACACCTTC.

There are a few counts of this clonotype. The chain is built from TRBV6-2 or TRBV6-3 and TRBJ2-3; D uncertain. The CDR3 spans 12 residues. Germline loops: CDR1 MNHEY, CDR2 SVGEGT. The CDR3 protein is CAIGLLTDTQYF. CDR3 bases: TGTGCGATTGGGCTGCTCACAGATACGCAGTATTTT.

Here the CDR3 reads CSARDPGADNWEAFF. DNA for the CDR3: TGCAGTGCTAGAGATCCCGGAGCCGACAATTGGGAAGCTTTCTTT. The chain recombines TRBV20-1 with TRBJ1-1, with D hard to call. V gave up 0 bases and J gave up 8 bases, with 19 bases separating them. Per the germline V gene, CDR1 is DFQATT and CDR2 is SNEGSKA (reference sequence). The CDR3 length is 15 residues.

The V and J genes are TRBV5-1 and TRBJ2-7, with D unclear. This CDR3 region has 13 residues. CDR1 and CDR2 (germline): SGHRS, YFSETQ. Trimming removed 3 bases from V and 4 bases from J, with 11 bases in between. CDR3 sequence (DNA): TGCGCCAGCAGCTCCCAGTCCGGTTACGAGCAGTACTTC. Residues: CASSSQSGYEQYF.

This clonotype was counted only a few times. The V gene is TRBV6-6, the J gene TRBJ1-1; no firm D call. Trimming cost V 0 bases and J 1 base, with 9 bases left between them. Germline V gene data show CDR1 as MNHNY and CDR2 as SVGAGI (reference sequence). The CDR3 covers 15 residues. The CDR3 loop is CASSYSMMGNTEAFF. The CDR3 nucleotides read TGTGCCAGCAGTTACTCGATGATGGGGAACACTGAAGCTTTCTTT.

The chain joins TRBV6-2 or TRBV6-3 to TRBJ2-5; tentatively, D is TRBD1 or TRBD2 (5 bases each). This CDR3 region has 16 residues. Germline values: CDR1 MNHEY, CDR2 SVGEGT. The V and J ends lost 2 bases and 5 bases respectively, with 18 bases between them. CDR3 sequence: CASSYGSRDGEETQYF. CDR3 nucleotide sequence: TGTGCCAGCAGTTACGGATCCCGGGACGGTGAGGAGACCCAGTACTTC.

The rearrangement links TRBV12-3 or TRBV12-4 to TRBJ2-5; tentatively, D is TRBD1 (5 bases). The last part of the DNA fits TRBJ2-7 better; the J call may be wrong. The CDR3 sequence is 13 residues long. In DNA form, the CDR3 reads TGTGCCAGCAGTTGGGGCGCTCTTTACGAGCAGTACTTC. Protein: CASSWGALYEQYF.

This clonotype has only one observation. The chain has TRBV20-1 and TRBJ1-2; tentative D call: TRBD1 (5 bases). The germline V and J ends were trimmed by 0 bases and 4 bases, with 9 bases remaining between them. The germline V gene encodes CDR1 DFQATT and CDR2 SNEGSKA (reference sequence). This CDR3 spans 13 amino acids. The CDR3 protein is CSARDKGTYGYTF. The CDR3 nucleotides are TGCAGTGCTAGAGATAAAGGGACCTATGGCTACACCTTC.

V gene TRBV7-9 combines with J gene TRBJ1-2; D is perhaps TRBD1 (5 bases). From germline, CDR1 is SEHNR and CDR2 FQNEAQ (reference sequence). The CDR3 contains 13 residues. Trimming took off 5 bases at V and 6 bases at J, with 13 bases between the two ends. CDR3: CASSPQVRDGYTF. The CDR3 DNA follows: TGTGCCAGCAGCCCCCAGGTCAGGGATGGCTACACCTTC.

There are a few counts of this clonotype. V gene TRBV7-2 combines with J gene TRBJ2-1; maybe TRBD1 (5 bases). The V end was cut by 6 bases, the J end by 8 bases, with 11 bases between. The CDR3 is made up of 12 amino acids. Germline V gene data show CDR1 as SGHTA and CDR2 as FQGNSA. CDR3 nucleotides: TGTGCCAGCAGATCACAGGACCATGAGCAGTTCTTC. It codes for CASRSQDHEQFF.

A few counts support this clonotype. This chain links TRBV7-3 with TRBJ1-6; 8 bases map to TRBD1. The CDR3 length is 19 residues. V lost 4 bases, J lost 5 bases, and 16 bases stayed unmatched. Germline V gives CDR1 SGHTA, CDR2 FQGTGA. This chain's CDR3 is CASSSMIYQGAGNNSPLHF. The DNA for the CDR3 is TGTGCCAGCAGCTCAATGATTTATCAGGGGGCAGGGAATAATTCACCCCTCCACTTT.

The J gene is TRBJ2-5, the V gene TRBV29-1, with D hard to call. The CDR3 sequence is 12 residues long. Trimming stripped 4 bases from V and 2 bases from J, with 8 bases between. The germline CDR1 and CDR2 sequences are SQVTM and ANQGSEA. The CDR3 sequence is CSVVVRQETQYF. CDR3 bases: TGCAGCGTTGTTGTCAGACAAGAGACCCAGTACTTC.

This clonotype was detected a few times. This chain joins TRBV6-1 and TRBJ1-6; D unresolved. CDR3 size: 18 residues. The germline gives CDR1 MNHNS, CDR2 SASEGT. V lost 2 bases and J lost 0, with 14 bases in between. The CDR3 DNA reads as TGTGCCAGCAGTGAAATGGTAGGGAAAAGCTCCTATAATTCACCCCTCCACTTT. It specifies CASSEMVGKSSYNSPLHF.

Worth noting for this clonotype: A junction end diverges from the germline sequence, so it may reflect a read error. This chain connects TRBV2 to TRBJ2-6; TRBD1 is a possible D gene (5 bases). The CDR3 consists of 15 residues. From germline, CDR1 is SNHLY and CDR2 FYNNEI. The CDR3 protein is CASSESSSGASVLTF. CDR3 nucleotide sequence: TGTGCCAGCAGTGAAAGCAGCTCTGGGGCCAGCGTCCTGACTTTC.